The next 23 T cell receptor beta chains were all read from a single sample in a study of T cells in Graves' hyperthyroidism and ophthalmopathy. Using RNA transcripts as the source, TCR beta CDR3 regions were amplified. With the HTBI primer set, the TCR CDR3 went through a first round of RT-PCR. TCRdb re-called the multiplex PCR reads with MiXCR, one entry per CDR3 protein. The sample lists some 560,000 distinct CDR3 sequences; approximately 14% were seen once. Sequences were obtained from blood. Receptors were obtained from a woman in her twenties or thirties with Graves' hyperthyroidism.

This clonotype showed up many times. This chain links TRBV6-2 or TRBV6-3 with TRBJ2-1; the match to TRBD1 covers 8 bases. CDR1 is MNHEY, CDR2 SVGEGT, per germline. The CDR3 is made up of 15 amino acids. J lost 1 base, V lost 7 bases, and 6 bases had no gene match. CDR3 protein: CASTLRQGSYNEQFF. The CDR3 DNA reads as TGTGCCAGCACCCTAAGACAGGGGTCCTACAATGAGCAGTTCTTC.

The table lists this clonotype with many counts. The gene calls are TRBV7-3 and TRBJ2-1; 9 nucleotides align to TRBD1. V lost 5 bases and J lost 9; bases outside the gene matches: 5. From germline, CDR1 is SGHTA and CDR2 FQGTGA. The length of the CDR3 is 13 residues. CDR3 in DNA: TGTGCCAGCAGCGTGGGACAGGGTGGTGAGCAGTTCTTC. This translates into CASSVGQGGEQFF.

The chain carries TRBV6-1 and TRBJ1-1, with D tentatively TRBD1 (5 bases). The CDR3 runs to 14 residues. V was shortened by 6 bases and J by 3 bases, with 14 bases between the two germline ends. From germline, CDR1 is MNHNS and CDR2 SASEGT. The CDR3 reads CASRRDLYYTEAFF. The CDR3 nucleotides are TGTGCCAGCAGGAGGGACCTTTACTACACTGAAGCTTTCTTT.

The chain recombines TRBV28 with TRBJ1-4; D is undetermined. V was pared by 3 bases and J by 5 bases, with 7 bases between. CDR1 MDHEN and CDR2 SYDVKM come from the germline V gene. This CDR3 spans 13 amino acids. The CDR3 reads CASSFFFNEKLFF. The CDR3 region has the DNA TGTGCCAGCAGTTTTTTTTTCAATGAAAAACTGTTTTTT.

The chain links TRBV12-3 or TRBV12-4 to TRBJ1-6, with 8 bases that match TRBD1. The CDR3 is 15 residues long. V trimming: 4 bases; J trimming: 14 bases; junction bases outside the gene matches: 13. For the CDR3, the DNA is TGTGCCAGCAGTTCCTCGGGACAGGCCTCTTCGGCCCTCCACTTT. Translation: CASSSSGQASSALHF.

Many counts were recorded for this clonotype. The V and J genes are TRBV6-2 or TRBV6-3 and TRBJ1-1, with 10 bases matching TRBD1. The CDR3 contains 15 residues. J was trimmed by 6 bases and V by 0 bases; bases with no gene match: 4. Germline CDR1 MNHEY, CDR2 SVGEGT. This CDR3 is CASSYSRQGAAEAFF. Here the CDR3 DNA reads TGTGCCAGCAGTTACTCGAGACAGGGGGCAGCTGAAGCTTTCTTT.

In this sample, this clonotype turned up a few times. The V gene is TRBV7-2, the J gene TRBJ2-7, with 8 bases that match TRBD1. Germline values: CDR1 SGHTA, CDR2 FQGNSA. V lost 1 base to trimming and J lost 3 bases; unmatched junction nucleotides: 5. The CDR3 is 15 residues long. The CDR3 is CASSLGGQVVYEQYF. CDR3 sequence (DNA): TGTGCCAGCAGCTTAGGGGGACAGGTTGTCTACGAGCAGTACTTC.

The gene calls are TRBV29-1 and TRBJ1-2; no clear D gene. With 4 bases removed from V and 3 bases from J, the gap between germline ends came to 9 bases. Germline V gene sequence: CDR1 SQVTM, CDR2 ANQGSEA. This CDR3 comprises 12 residues. The CDR3 nucleotides are TGCAGCGTTGCGCACGATGACTATGGCTACACCTTC. Its translation: CSVAHDDYGYTF.

The chain uses TRBV19 and TRBJ1-3, with D uncertain. V lost 10 bases and J lost 0, with 10 bases in between. Germline lookup yields CDR1 LNHDA and CDR2 SQIVND (reference sequence). The CDR3 consists of 13 residues. CDR3: CATRIDSGNTIYF. The CDR3 nucleotides read TGTGCCACAAGGATAGACTCTGGAAACACCATATATTTT.

Ten or more counts support this clonotype. The chain has TRBV20-1 and TRBJ2-7, with a weak D call TRBD1 (6 bases). V was shortened by 2 bases and J by 4 bases, with 12 bases between the two germline ends. Germline lookup yields CDR1 DFQATT and CDR2 SNEGSKA (reference sequence). The CDR3 consists of 13 residues. Written as DNA, the CDR3 is TGCAGTGCTAGATCAAAGGGGGAATACGAGCAGTACTTC. The encoded protein is CSARSKGEYEQYF.

This clonotype was seen a few times. The chain couples TRBV28 to TRBJ1-1; D is ambiguous. This CDR3 has 14 amino acids. Germline CDR1 is MDHEN and CDR2 is SYDVKM. The V gene lost 2 bases and the J gene lost 4 bases, with 11 bases spanning the gap. CDR3 DNA sequence: TGTGCCAGCAGTTTAGGCGGACCTATCACTGAAGCTTTCTTT. This codes for CASSLGGPITEAFF.

This clonotype was seen a handful of times. J is TRBJ2-3 and V is TRBV9; TRBD2 matches 7 bases. J gave up 4 bases and V 0 bases, and 11 bases lay outside the gene matches. Germline CDR1 is SGDLS and CDR2 is YYNGEE. The length of the CDR3 is 17 residues. The CDR3 DNA sequence: TGTGCCAGCAGCGTAGCAGCTCGGGGGGAACGACCAGATACGCAGTATTTT. It is translated as CASSVAARGERPDTQYF.

This clonotype has a count of ten or more. This chain uses TRBV28 with TRBJ1-2; D is uncertain. CDR3 length: 14 residues. Germline V gene sequence: CDR1 MDHEN, CDR2 SYDVKM. Trimming removed 3 bases from V and 4 bases from J, with 12 bases in between. The CDR3 nucleotides are TGTGCCAGCAGTTTGTCCGGGCCCACCTATGGCTACACCTTC. This sequence encodes CASSLSGPTYGYTF.

In its sample, this clonotype was seen many times. The chain combines TRBV11-3 with TRBJ2-1; the match to TRBD2 covers 9 bases. CDR1 is SGHNT and CDR2 is YENEEA in the germline V gene. J lost 2 bases, V lost 1 base, and 3 bases had no gene match. The CDR3 length is 16 residues. In DNA, the CDR3 is TGTGCCAGCAGCTTAGGGGGACTAGCACCCTACAATGAGCAGTTCTTC. Translated, it gives CASSLGGLAPYNEQFF.

This clonotype was seen a handful of times. This chain joins TRBV2 and TRBJ2-1; D is perhaps TRBD1 (5 bases). The ends were cut back, 6 bases at V and 2 bases at J, with 14 bases in the middle. From germline, CDR1 is SNHLY and CDR2 FYNNEI. There are 15 residues in the CDR3. The CDR3 here is CASSPDRETYNEQFF. DNA for the CDR3: TGTGCCAGCAGCCCTGACAGAGAAACCTACAATGAGCAGTTCTTC.

The rearrangement links TRBV4-1 to TRBJ2-3, with 9 nucleotides matching TRBD2. This CDR3 has 14 residues. V lost 6 bases to trimming and J lost 1 base; unmatched junction nucleotides: 2. Germline V gives CDR1 MGHRA, CDR2 YSYEKL. The CDR3 DNA reads TGCGCCAGCAGAAAGCGGGGGGGCACAGATACGCAGTATTTT. This sequence encodes CASRKRGGTDTQYF.

The V call is TRBV12-3 or TRBV12-4, the J call TRBJ2-7; maybe TRBD2 (6 bases). Trimming took off 6 bases at V and 2 bases at J, with 14 bases between the two ends. This CDR3 is 14 amino acids long. CDR3 in amino acids: CASSPAGGAYEQYF. The CDR3, as DNA: TGTGCCAGCAGCCCAGCAGGAGGGGCCTACGAGCAGTACTTC.

The chain combines TRBV7-3 with TRBJ2-2, with 13 bases identical to TRBD2. Looked up from germline, CDR1 is SGHTA and CDR2 is FQGTGA. The CDR3 has 17 residues. Trimming cost V 5 bases and J 0 bases; bases outside gene matches: 3. The CDR3 sequence: CASSRGTSGANTGELFF. The CDR3 nucleotides are TGTGCCAGCAGCCGCGGGACTAGCGGGGCGAACACCGGGGAGCTGTTTTTT.

This clonotype showed up many times. The chain is built from TRBV6-1 and TRBJ2-7; 7 nucleotides align to TRBD1. Unmatched junction bases numbered 15, after V lost 5 bases and J lost 5 bases. This CDR3 contains 16 residues. Per germline, CDR1 MNHNS and CDR2 SASEGT. The CDR3 protein is CASSKPGQPLFHEQYF. In nucleotides, the CDR3 is TGTGCCAGCAGTAAACCGGGACAGCCGCTTTTCCACGAGCAGTACTTC.

This clonotype has a handful of counts. The chain combines TRBV18 with TRBJ1-2, with 10 bases that match TRBD1. Germline CDR1 KGHSH, CDR2 LQKENI. V shed 3 bases and J 7 bases; nucleotides not matched to a gene: 5. The CDR3 is 14 amino acids. The CDR3 sequence is CASSPGTGVFGYTF. The CDR3 nucleotides are TGTGCCAGCTCACCGGGGACAGGGGTTTTTGGCTACACCTTC.

This clonotype has ten or more counts. The V call is TRBV2, the J call TRBJ2-7; possible D gene TRBD1, 6 bases. Germline V gene data show CDR1 as SNHLY and CDR2 as FYNNEI. The length of the CDR3 is 14 residues. Trimming shortened V by 5 bases and J by 4 bases, and 15 bases separated the two germline ends. Here the CDR3 reads CASSTGKEHYEQYF. DNA for the CDR3: TGTGCCAGCAGTACAGGGAAGGAACATTACGAGCAGTACTTC.

The chain has TRBV9 and TRBJ2-1; TRBD2 is a possible D gene (6 bases). Germline CDR1 and CDR2: SGDLS and YYNGEE. V was clipped by 4 bases and J by 8 bases, with 13 bases between them. CDR3 length: 13 residues. CDR3 amino acids: CASSWRVGHEQFF. CDR3 DNA sequence: TGTGCCAGCAGCTGGAGGGTTGGGCATGAGCAGTTCTTC.

This clonotype was observed a handful of times. V usage is TRBV6-5 and J usage is TRBJ1-1, with D perhaps matching TRBD1 (5 bases). CDR1 and CDR2 (germline): MNHEY, SVGAGI. V lost 2 bases and J lost 9, with 7 bases in between. The CDR3 spans 11 residues. In DNA form, the CDR3 reads TGTGCCAGCAGTTACAGACAGAAAGCTTTCTTT. Translated, it gives CASSYRQKAFF.